Described below is a single TCR beta chain sequence and its context. The source of the sample is a study of cytomegalovirus exposure and HLA in healthy donors. This CDR3 has 15 residues. V lost 1 base and J 0 bases, leaving 9 bases between the germline ends. Per germline, CDR1 SGHAT and CDR2 FQNNGV. Data came from immunoSEQ multiplex PCR; TCRdb stores just in-frame clones and leaves some out. The table lists 150,000 or so clones, about 88% of them singletons. The chain links TRBV11-2 to TRBJ1-1; D is unclear. Sequencing used PBMCs. This receptor was obtained from a man younger than 35 in good health and CMV-seropositive. The CDR3 sequence: CASSLGAGMNTEAFF. CDR3 sequence (DNA): TGTGCCAGCAGCTTAGGGGCAGGTATGAACACTGAAGCTTTCTTT. The full variable domain, in which reference TRBV11-2 and TRBJ1-1 provide the parts outside the CDR3, is EAGVAQSPRYKIIEKRQSVAFWCNPISGHATLYWYQQILGQGPKLLIQFQNNGVVDDSQLPKDRFSAERLKGVDSTLKIQPAKLEDSAVYLCASSLGAGMNTEAFFGQGTRLTVV.